This T cell receptor (beta chain) came from a study of cytomegalovirus exposure and HLA in healthy donors. Germline V lookup: CDR1 KGHSH, CDR2 LQKENI. V lost 3 bases to trimming and J lost 4 bases, with 12 bases between them. The CDR3 runs 14 residues. Use of 60 Vbeta and 13 Jbeta primers characterized the PCR. The assay was immunoSEQ multiplex PCR, and TCRdb's table has in-frame clones only and misses some. The table records 200,000 to 250,000 clones, 70% to 80% of them present only once. Source material: PBMCs. The TCR comes from a girl aged 2-10 years in good health and CMV-seronegative. The chain has TRBV18 and TRBJ1-1; D perhaps matches TRBD1 (5 bases). The CDR3 region is CASSPLPRGTEAFF. The CDR3 DNA sequence: TGTGCCAGCTCACCCCTTCCAAGGGGCACTGAAGCTTTCTTT.